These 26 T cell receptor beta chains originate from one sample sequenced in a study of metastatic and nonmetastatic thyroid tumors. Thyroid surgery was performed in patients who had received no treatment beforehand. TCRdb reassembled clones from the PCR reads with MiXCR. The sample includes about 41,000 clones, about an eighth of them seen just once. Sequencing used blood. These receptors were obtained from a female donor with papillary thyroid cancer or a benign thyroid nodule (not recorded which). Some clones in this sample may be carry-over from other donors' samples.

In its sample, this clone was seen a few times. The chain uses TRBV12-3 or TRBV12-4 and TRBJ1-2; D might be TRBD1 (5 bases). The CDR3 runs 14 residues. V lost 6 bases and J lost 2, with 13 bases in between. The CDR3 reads CASRMGRNNYGYTF. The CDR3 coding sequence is TGTGCCAGCAGAATGGGACGAAACAACTATGGCTACACCTTC.

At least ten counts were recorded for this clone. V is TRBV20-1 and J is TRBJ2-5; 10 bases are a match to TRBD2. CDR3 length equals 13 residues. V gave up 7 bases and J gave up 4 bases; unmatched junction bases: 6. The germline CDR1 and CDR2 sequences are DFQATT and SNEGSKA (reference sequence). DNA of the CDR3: TGCAGTGTGGGAGCGGGAGGGAGAGAGACCCAGTACTTC. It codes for CSVGAGGRETQYF.

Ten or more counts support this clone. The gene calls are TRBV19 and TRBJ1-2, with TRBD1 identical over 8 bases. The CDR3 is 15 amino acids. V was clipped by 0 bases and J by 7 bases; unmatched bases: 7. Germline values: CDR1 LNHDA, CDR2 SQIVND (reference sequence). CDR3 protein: CASSIDSQGAFGYTF. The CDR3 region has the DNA TGTGCCAGTAGTATAGACTCCCAGGGGGCCTTTGGCTACACCTTC.

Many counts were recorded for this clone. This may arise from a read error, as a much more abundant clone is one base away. The CDR3 here is CASSESLASNEQFF. In nucleotides, the CDR3 is TGCGCCAGCAGTGAGTCTCTAGCCTCCAATGAGCAGTTCTTC. J is TRBJ2-1 and V is TRBV10-1; a possible D gene is TRBD2 (5 bases). The CDR3 extends over 14 amino acids. CDR1 and CDR2 from the germline V gene are WNHNN and SYGVQD (reference sequence). V gave up 0 bases and J gave up 6 bases, with 9 bases separating them.

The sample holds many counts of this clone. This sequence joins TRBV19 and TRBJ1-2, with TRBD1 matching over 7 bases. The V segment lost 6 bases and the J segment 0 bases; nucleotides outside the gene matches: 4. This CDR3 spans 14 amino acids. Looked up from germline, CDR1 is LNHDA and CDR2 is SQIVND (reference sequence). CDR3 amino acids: CASSTGEANYGYTF. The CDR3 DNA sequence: TGTGCCAGTAGCACAGGGGAAGCTAACTATGGCTACACCTTC. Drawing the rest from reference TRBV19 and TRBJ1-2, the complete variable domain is DGGITQSPKYLFRKEGQNVTLSCEQNLNHDAMYWYRQDPGQGLRLIYYSQIVNDFQKGDIAEGYSVSREKKESFPLTVTSAQKNPTAFYLCASSTGEANYGYTFGSGTRLTVV.

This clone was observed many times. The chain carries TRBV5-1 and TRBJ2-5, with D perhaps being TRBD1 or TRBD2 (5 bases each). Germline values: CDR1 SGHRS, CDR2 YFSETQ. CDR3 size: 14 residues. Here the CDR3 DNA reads TGCGCTACCACCCGTGGGGACGGTAAAGAGACCCAGTACTTC. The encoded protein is CATTRGDGKETQYF.

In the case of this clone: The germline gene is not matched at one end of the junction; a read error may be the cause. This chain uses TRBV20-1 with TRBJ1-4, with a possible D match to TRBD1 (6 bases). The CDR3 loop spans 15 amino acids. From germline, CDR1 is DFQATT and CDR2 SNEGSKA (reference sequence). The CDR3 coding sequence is TGCGGTGCTAGAAGGGGGGCAGCAACTAATGAAAAACTGTTTTTT. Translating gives CGARRGAATNEKLFF.

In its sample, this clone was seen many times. The CDR3 sequence: CASSPSRAPRENTIYF. Written as DNA, the CDR3 is TGTGCCAGCTCACCGTCACGGGCCCCGCGGGAAAACACCATATATTTT. V is TRBV18 and J is TRBJ1-3; no clear D. CDR1 is KGHSH and CDR2 is LQKENI in the germline V gene. CDR3 length equals 16 residues. The V gene lost 3 bases and the J gene lost 6 bases, with 18 bases spanning the gap.

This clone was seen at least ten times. CDR3 in amino acids: CAWSVSESGTEAFF. In DNA, the CDR3 is TGTGCCTGGAGTGTATCGGAGTCTGGGACTGAAGCTTTCTTT. This chain uses TRBV30 with TRBJ1-1; D is unclear. Germline V lookup: CDR1 GTSNPN, CDR2 SVGIG (reference sequence). Trimming stripped 0 bases from V and 5 bases from J, with 13 bases between. The CDR3 extends over 14 amino acids.

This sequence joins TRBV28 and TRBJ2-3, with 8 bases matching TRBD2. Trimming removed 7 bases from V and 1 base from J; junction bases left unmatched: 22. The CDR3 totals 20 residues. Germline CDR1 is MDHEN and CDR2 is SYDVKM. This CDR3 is CASTPTLGRERLGGTDTQYF. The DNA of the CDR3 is TGTGCCAGCACACCGACCCTCGGGAGGGAGAGGTTGGGAGGCACAGATACGCAGTATTTT.

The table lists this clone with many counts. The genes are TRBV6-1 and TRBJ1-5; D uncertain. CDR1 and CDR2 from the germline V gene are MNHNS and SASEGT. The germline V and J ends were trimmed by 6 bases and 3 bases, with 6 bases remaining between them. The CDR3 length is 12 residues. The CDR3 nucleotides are TGTGCCAGCAGGTGGGCCAATCAGCCCCAGCATTTT. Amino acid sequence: CASRWANQPQHF.

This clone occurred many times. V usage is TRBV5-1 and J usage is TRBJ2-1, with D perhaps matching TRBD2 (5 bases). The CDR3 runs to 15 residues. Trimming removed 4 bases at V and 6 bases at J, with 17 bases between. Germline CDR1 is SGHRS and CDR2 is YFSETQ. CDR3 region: CASSPGVANFNEQFF. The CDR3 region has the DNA TGCGCCAGCAGCCCCGGGGTAGCCAACTTCAATGAGCAGTTCTTC.

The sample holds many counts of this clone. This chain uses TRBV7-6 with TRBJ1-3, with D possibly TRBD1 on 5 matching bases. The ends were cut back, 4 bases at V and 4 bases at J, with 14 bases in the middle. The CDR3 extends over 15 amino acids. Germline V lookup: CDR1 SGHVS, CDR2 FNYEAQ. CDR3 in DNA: TGTGCCAGCAGCTCCCCAAGGGGTTCCGGAAACACCATATATTTT. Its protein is CASSSPRGSGNTIYF.

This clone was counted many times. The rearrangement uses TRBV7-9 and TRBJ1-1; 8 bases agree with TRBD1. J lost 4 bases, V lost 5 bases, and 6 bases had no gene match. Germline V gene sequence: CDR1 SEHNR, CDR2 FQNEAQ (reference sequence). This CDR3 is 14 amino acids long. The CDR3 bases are TGTGCCAGCAGCGCCTGGACAGGGAGCACTGAAGCTTTCTTT. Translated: CASSAWTGSTEAFF.

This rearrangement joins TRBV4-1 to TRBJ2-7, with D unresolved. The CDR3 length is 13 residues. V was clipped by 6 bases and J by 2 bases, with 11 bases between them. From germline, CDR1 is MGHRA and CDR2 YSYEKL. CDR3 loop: CASRVTVPYEQYF. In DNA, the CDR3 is TGCGCCAGCAGGGTGACTGTACCCTACGAGCAGTACTTC.

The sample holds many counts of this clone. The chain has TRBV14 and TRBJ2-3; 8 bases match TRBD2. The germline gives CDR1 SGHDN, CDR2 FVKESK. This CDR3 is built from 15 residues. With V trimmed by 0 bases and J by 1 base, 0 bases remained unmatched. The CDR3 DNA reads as TGTGCCAGCAGCCAAGATAGCGGGGGCACAGATACGCAGTATTTT. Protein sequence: CASSQDSGGTDTQYF.

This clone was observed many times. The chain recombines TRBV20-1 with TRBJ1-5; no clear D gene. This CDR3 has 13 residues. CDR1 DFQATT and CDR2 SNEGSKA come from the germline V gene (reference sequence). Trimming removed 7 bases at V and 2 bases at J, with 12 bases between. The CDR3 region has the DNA TGCAGTGGTCGACGGGCTGGCAATCAGCCCCAGCATTTT. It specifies CSGRRAGNQPQHF.

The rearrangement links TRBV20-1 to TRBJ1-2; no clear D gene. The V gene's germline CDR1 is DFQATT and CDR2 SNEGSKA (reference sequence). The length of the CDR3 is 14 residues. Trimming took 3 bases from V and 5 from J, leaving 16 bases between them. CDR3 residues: CSASLSTKVYGYTF. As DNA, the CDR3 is TGCAGTGCTAGTCTCTCCACAAAGGTTTATGGCTACACCTTC.

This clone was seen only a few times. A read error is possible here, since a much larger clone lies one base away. CDR3 sequence (DNA): TGTGCTAGTGGTTTGGTACTGGTCCAATTGCACGATGAGCAGTTCTTC. It translates to CASGLVLVQLHDEQFF. The gene calls are TRBV12-5 and TRBJ2-1; D ambiguous. Between the trimmed V and J ends, which lost 0 bases and 8 bases, there was a span of 17 bases. Germline-derived CDR1 and CDR2 are LGHNT and FRNRAP. CDR3 size: 16 residues.

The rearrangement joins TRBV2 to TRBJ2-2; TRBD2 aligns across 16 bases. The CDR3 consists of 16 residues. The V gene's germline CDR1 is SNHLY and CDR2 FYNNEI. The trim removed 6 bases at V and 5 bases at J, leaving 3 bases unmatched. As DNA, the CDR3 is TGTGCCAGCAGGGGACTAGCGGGAGGGGAGACCGGGGAGCTGTTTTTT. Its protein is CASRGLAGGETGELFF.

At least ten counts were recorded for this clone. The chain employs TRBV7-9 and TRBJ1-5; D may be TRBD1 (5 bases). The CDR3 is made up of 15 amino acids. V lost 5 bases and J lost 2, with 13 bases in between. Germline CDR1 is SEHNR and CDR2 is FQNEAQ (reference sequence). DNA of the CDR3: TGTGCCAGCAGCCCGGGGAAAGGGGGCAATCAGCCCCAGCATTTT. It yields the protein CASSPGKGGNQPQHF.

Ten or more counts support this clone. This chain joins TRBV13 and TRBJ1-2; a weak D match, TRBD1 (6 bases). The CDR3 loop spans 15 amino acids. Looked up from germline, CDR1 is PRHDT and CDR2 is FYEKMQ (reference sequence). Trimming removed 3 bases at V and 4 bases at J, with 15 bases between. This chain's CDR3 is CASSLHDPDSYGYTF. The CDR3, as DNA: TGTGCCAGCAGCTTGCATGACCCGGACAGCTATGGCTACACCTTC.

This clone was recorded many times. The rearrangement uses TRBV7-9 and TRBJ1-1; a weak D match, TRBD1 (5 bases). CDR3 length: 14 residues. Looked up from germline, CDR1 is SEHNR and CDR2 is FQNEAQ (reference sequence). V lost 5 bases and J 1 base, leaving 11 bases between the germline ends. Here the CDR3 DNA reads TGTGCCAGCAGCCCTTGGGACGCGAACACTGAAGCTTTCTTT. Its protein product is CASSPWDANTEAFF. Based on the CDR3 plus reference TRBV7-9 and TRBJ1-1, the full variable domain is DTGVSQNPRHKITKRGQNVTFRCDPISEHNRLYWYRQTLGQGPEFLTYFQNEAQLEKSRLLSDRFSAERPKGSFSTLEIQRTEQGDSAMYLCASSPWDANTEAFFGQGTRLTVV.

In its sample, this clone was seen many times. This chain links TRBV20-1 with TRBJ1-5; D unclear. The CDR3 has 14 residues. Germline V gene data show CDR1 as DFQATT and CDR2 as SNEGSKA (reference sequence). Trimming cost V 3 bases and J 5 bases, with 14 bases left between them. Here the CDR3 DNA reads TGCAGTGCTAGCCCCGCGAGGGCGGATCAGCCCCAGCATTTT. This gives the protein CSASPARADQPQHF.

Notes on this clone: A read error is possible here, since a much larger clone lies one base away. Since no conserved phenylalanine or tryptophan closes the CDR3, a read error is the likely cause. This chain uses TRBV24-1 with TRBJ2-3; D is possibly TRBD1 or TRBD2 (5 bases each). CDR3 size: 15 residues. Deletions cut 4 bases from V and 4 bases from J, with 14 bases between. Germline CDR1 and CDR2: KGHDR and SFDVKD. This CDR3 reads CATSDTSGGADTQYS. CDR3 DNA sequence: TGTGCCACCAGTGACACTAGTGGGGGTGCAGATACGCAGTATTCT.

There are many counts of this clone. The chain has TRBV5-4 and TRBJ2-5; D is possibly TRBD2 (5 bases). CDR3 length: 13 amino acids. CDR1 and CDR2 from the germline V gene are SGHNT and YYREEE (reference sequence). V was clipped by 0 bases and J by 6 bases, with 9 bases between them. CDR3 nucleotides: TGTGCCAGCAGCTTGGAAACGGGAAAGACCCAGTACTTC. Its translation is CASSLETGKTQYF.